A single sample gave rise to the 31 T cell receptor beta chains below, sequenced in a study of T cells in tuberculosis. The table came from immunoSEQ multiplex PCR; TCRdb's copy has only in-frame clones and leaves some out. The table has fewer than 45,000 clones, 90% to 95% seen once. Sequencing input: PBMCs. Receptors originate from a donor between 10 and 35 years old with latent tuberculosis or without tuberculosis infection.

V gene TRBV4-1 combines with J gene TRBJ1-2, with TRBD1 matching 12 bases. The CDR3 has 18 amino acids. V gave up 4 bases and J gave up 1 base; unmatched junction bases: 10. CDR1 is MGHRA, CDR2 YSYEKL, per germline. CDR3 in DNA: TGCGCCAGCAGCCCCCTATGGGGGACAGGGGGCTTTAACTATGGCTACACCTTC. Translation: CASSPLWGTGGFNYGYTF.

The chain recombines TRBV5-3 with TRBJ2-7; 10 bases are a match to TRBD2. TRBV5-3 counts as an open reading frame of uncertain function. The CDR3 is 20 amino acids. Trimming cost V 0 bases and J 3 bases; bases outside gene matches: 18. CDR3 DNA sequence: TGTGCCAGAAGCTTGGCCATGTATAGGGCATTGGGACTAGCGATCTACGAGCAGTACTTC. Translating gives CARSLAMYRALGLAIYEQYF.

This rearrangement joins TRBV11-2 to TRBJ2-3; unclear D gene. Looked up from germline, CDR1 is SGHAT and CDR2 is FQNNGV. V was shortened by 6 bases and J by 1 base, with 14 bases between the two germline ends. This CDR3 has 15 residues. CDR3 in DNA: TGTGCCAGCAGTGGAGCCTTGATGGGCACAGATACGCAGTATTTT. As protein: CASSGALMGTDTQYF.

This chain connects TRBV15 to TRBJ1-2; TRBD1 might be the D (5 bases). The CDR3 sequence is 15 residues long. Germline CDR1 is LNHNV and CDR2 is YYDKDF (reference sequence). The V end was cut by 0 bases, the J end by 1 base, with 9 bases between. CDR3: CATSRDTGGNYGYTF. CDR3 DNA: TGTGCCACCAGCAGAGATACCGGGGGTAACTATGGCTACACCTTC.

This rearrangement joins TRBV6-6 to TRBJ1-5; D is unresolved. CDR3 length: 14 amino acids. The V and J ends lost 7 bases and 5 bases respectively, with 15 bases between them. Germline-derived CDR1 and CDR2 are MNHNY and SVGAGI (reference sequence). The CDR3 loop reads CASTPSDLYQPQHF. CDR3 coding DNA: TGTGCCAGCACCCCAAGCGACCTCTATCAGCCCCAGCATTTT.

This rearrangement joins TRBV11-2 to TRBJ2-1; D is perhaps TRBD2 (6 bases). The V and J ends lost 3 bases and 3 bases respectively, with 12 bases between them. This CDR3 has 15 residues. The germline gives CDR1 SGHAT, CDR2 FQNNGV. As DNA, the CDR3 is TGTGCCAGCAGCTTCGGGCGGGGAAACTACAATGAGCAGTTCTTC. It is translated as CASSFGRGNYNEQFF.

V and J are TRBV27 and TRBJ2-5, with 7 bases aligning to TRBD1. This CDR3 has 14 amino acids. The junction had 2 bases not matched to a gene; V was cut back by 3 bases and J by 1 base. Germline CDR1 and CDR2: MNHEY and SMNVEV (reference sequence). The CDR3: CASSLGQLQETQYF. The CDR3 DNA sequence: TGTGCCAGCAGTTTGGGACAGCTCCAAGAGACCCAGTACTTC.

The chain uses TRBV6-6 and TRBJ1-5; weak D call: TRBD1 (5 bases). Germline lookup yields CDR1 MNHNY and CDR2 SVGAGI (reference sequence). The V gene lost 5 bases and the J gene lost 4 bases, with 15 bases spanning the gap. The CDR3 covers 15 residues. The CDR3 coding sequence is TGTGCCAGCAGTACCCTTGGACATCCGAATCAGCCCCAGCATTTT. Translation: CASSTLGHPNQPQHF.

The chain employs TRBV19 and TRBJ2-3; TRBD1 agrees at 7 bases. The CDR3 covers 19 residues. The V segment lost 4 bases and the J segment 5 bases; nucleotides outside the gene matches: 21. Germline V CDR1 and CDR2: LNHDA, SQIVND (reference sequence). The CDR3 here is CASSTRTQGQVVSLDTQYF. CDR3 coding DNA: TGTGCCAGTAGTACCCGGACGCAAGGACAGGTAGTTTCGTTAGATACGCAGTATTTT. Full variable domain (remainder filled in from reference TRBV19 and TRBJ2-3): DGGITQSPKYLFRKEGQNVTLSCEQNLNHDAMYWYRQDPGQGLRLIYYSQIVNDFQKGDIAEGYSVSREKKESFPLTVTSAQKNPTAFYLCASSTRTQGQVVSLDTQYFGPGTRLTVL.

The J gene is TRBJ2-1, the V gene TRBV6-1, with D hard to call. Trimming took off 3 bases at V and 2 bases at J, with 11 bases between the two ends. Germline-derived CDR1 and CDR2 are MNHNS and SASEGT. The CDR3 extends over 15 amino acids. In nucleotides, the CDR3 is TGTGCCAGCAGTGATCGAAAGCTAACCTACAATGAGCAGTTCTTC. It codes for CASSDRKLTYNEQFF.

The chain combines TRBV20-1 with TRBJ2-1; D perhaps matches TRBD2 (5 bases). The CDR3 is 11 residues long. Between the trimmed V and J ends, which lost 8 bases and 4 bases, there was a span of 9 bases. The germline V gene has CDR1 DFQATT and CDR2 SNEGSKA (reference sequence). The CDR3 sequence is CSLRDYNEQFF. The CDR3 nucleotides read TGCAGTCTTCGGGATTACAATGAGCAGTTCTTC.

The chain carries TRBV19 and TRBJ1-1, with 7 bases lining up with TRBD1. The germline V gene encodes CDR1 LNHDA and CDR2 SQIVND (reference sequence). The V gene end was trimmed by 4 bases and the J gene end by 1 base; junction bases not matched to a gene: 3. This CDR3 spans 14 amino acids. CDR3 coding DNA: TGTGCCAGTAGTACCGACAGGGCGAACACTGAAGCTTTCTTT. This sequence encodes CASSTDRANTEAFF.

CDR3 residues: CASSKGQAGTTDTQYF. CDR3 bases: TGCGCCAGCAGCAAAGGGCAGGCCGGGACTACAGATACGCAGTATTTT. This chain connects TRBV4-1 to TRBJ2-3; D is possibly TRBD2 (6 bases). In germline, CDR1 is MGHRA, CDR2 YSYEKL. V dropped 5 bases and J dropped 3 bases, with 18 bases sitting between them. This CDR3 comprises 16 residues.

A word on this clone: The junction differs from germline at one of its ends, possibly a read error. The chain carries TRBV7-2 and TRBJ2-1; 9 bases agree with TRBD2. This CDR3 is 17 amino acids long. The V gene's germline CDR1 is SGHTA and CDR2 FQGNSA. The CDR3 here is CASSIARLADSYNEQFF. The CDR3 DNA sequence: TGTGCCAGCAGCATAGCCCGACTAGCGGATAGCTACAATGAGCAGTTCTTC.

The chain joins TRBV19 to TRBJ2-7; TRBD2 agrees at 8 bases. Germline assignment: CDR1 LNHDA and CDR2 SQIVND (reference sequence). This CDR3 has 15 residues. V lost 5 bases to trimming and J lost 5 bases; unmatched junction nucleotides: 11. DNA for the CDR3: TGTGCCAGTAGTCCCTTAGCGGGATGGGGCAACGAGCAGTACTTC. Protein sequence: CASSPLAGWGNEQYF.

CDR3 DNA sequence: TGCGCCAGCAGCTTCAGCAATGAGCAGTTCTTC. Protein: CASSFSNEQFF. This rearrangement joins TRBV5-1 to TRBJ2-1; D remains ambiguous. V lost 2 bases to trimming and J lost 6 bases, with 3 bases between them. Germline loops: CDR1 SGHRS, CDR2 YFSETQ. This CDR3 region has 11 residues.

This rearrangement joins TRBV7-9 to TRBJ2-5, with 8 bases identical to TRBD1. This CDR3 is 16 amino acids long. The germline CDR1 and CDR2 sequences are SEHNR and FQNEAQ (reference sequence). J lost 1 base, V lost 3 bases, and 7 bases had no gene match. For the CDR3, the DNA is TGTGCCAGCAGCTTCCCGGACAGGGAAGCCCAAGAGACCCAGTACTTC. Protein: CASSFPDREAQETQYF.

The CDR3 nucleotides are TGTGCCAGCAGCCCCCTGTCAGCTAGCGGGAGGACCGGGGAGCTGTTTTTT. Translation gives CASSPLSASGRTGELFF. The chain combines TRBV7-2 with TRBJ2-2, with 11 bases aligning to TRBD2. CDR3 length equals 17 residues. V shed 5 bases, J shed 5 bases, and the junction held 10 bases outside the gene matches. Germline loops: CDR1 SGHTA, CDR2 FQGNSA.

The chain has TRBV5-4 and TRBJ1-2; unclear D gene. The CDR3 is made up of 16 amino acids. CDR1 and CDR2 from the germline V gene are SGHNT and YYREEE (reference sequence). Trimming shortened V by 4 bases and J by 1 base, and 17 bases separated the two germline ends. CDR3 bases: TGTGCCAGCAGCCTGGGTTCGGGGAAATTTAACTATGGCTACACCTTC. It translates to CASSLGSGKFNYGYTF.

The chain couples TRBV5-1 to TRBJ2-1; D ambiguous. The CDR3 has 16 residues. Between the trimmed V and J ends, which lost 4 bases and 4 bases, there was a span of 18 bases. Germline lookup yields CDR1 SGHRS and CDR2 YFSETQ. DNA of the CDR3: TGCGCCAGCAGCCCCCAAGGAGCCCCCCTTTACAATGAGCAGTTCTTC. It is translated as CASSPQGAPLYNEQFF.

The rearrangement links TRBV18 to TRBJ1-1; D unclear. CDR3 length: 15 residues. The V gene lost 0 bases and the J gene lost 0 bases, with 8 bases spanning the gap. CDR1 is KGHSH and CDR2 is LQKENI in the germline V gene. The CDR3 nucleotides are TGTGCCAGCTCACCACCACCGGGGATGAACACTGAAGCTTTCTTT. Translating it yields CASSPPPGMNTEAFF.

The V call is TRBV7-9, the J call TRBJ1-2; 9 bases align to TRBD1. The CDR3 contains 17 residues. Germline assignment: CDR1 SEHNR and CDR2 FQNEAQ (reference sequence). The V gene end was trimmed by 0 bases and the J gene end by 6 bases; junction bases not matched to a gene: 11. The CDR3 nucleotides read TGTGCCAGCAGCTTAGCCCCTCCGGGACAGGGAGGGAATGGCTACACCTTC. Its translation: CASSLAPPGQGGNGYTF.

This rearrangement joins TRBV9 to TRBJ1-5; the match to TRBD1 covers 7 bases. The V gene end was trimmed by 0 bases and the J gene end by 4 bases; junction bases not matched to a gene: 7. Germline V gene data show CDR1 as SGDLS and CDR2 as YYNGEE. The CDR3 has 16 amino acids. As DNA, the CDR3 is TGTGCCAGCAGCGTAGGTGAAGGGGGCCGGAATCAGCCCCAGCATTTT. Residues: CASSVGEGGRNQPQHF.

This clone has just one count. This sequence joins TRBV5-1 and TRBJ1-3, with a tentative D call TRBD1 (5 bases). Looked up from germline, CDR1 is SGHRS and CDR2 is YFSETQ. The CDR3 totals 18 residues. V was cut by 0 bases and J by 1 base, with 17 bases left in between. This CDR3 reads CASSLAAGSVSSGNTIYF. The CDR3 DNA reads as TGCGCCAGCAGCTTGGCGGCAGGGTCGGTTTCTTCTGGAAACACCATATATTTT. Complete variable domain (other parts from reference TRBV5-1 and TRBJ1-3): KAGVTQTPRYLIKTRGQQVTLSCSPISGHRSVSWYQQTPGQGLQFLFEYFSETQRNKGNFPGRFSGRQFSNSRSEMNVSTLELGDSALYLCASSLAAGSVSSGNTIYFGEGSWLTVV.

The chain couples TRBV7-2 to TRBJ1-1, with a tentative D call TRBD1 (5 bases). Germline CDR1 is SGHTA and CDR2 is FQGNSA. V lost 3 bases and J 5 bases, leaving 10 bases between the germline ends. The CDR3 spans 13 residues. As DNA, the CDR3 is TGTGCCAGCAGCTTCGGGGAGGGGACTGAAGCTTTCTTT. Translated, it gives CASSFGEGTEAFF.

The rearrangement uses TRBV2 and TRBJ2-7; tentatively, D is TRBD1 (6 bases). The V gene's germline CDR1 is SNHLY and CDR2 FYNNEI. The CDR3 is 15 residues long. V was shortened by 3 bases and J by 1 base, with 13 bases between the two germline ends. Here the CDR3 reads CASSDPGTYSYEQYF. CDR3 bases: TGTGCCAGCAGTGATCCCGGGACATATTCCTACGAGCAGTACTTC. Together with reference TRBV2 and TRBJ2-7, the CDR3 gives the full variable domain: EPEVTQTPSHQVTQMGQEVILRCVPISNHLYFYWYRQILGQKVEFLVSFYNNEISEKSEIFDDQFSVERPDGSNFTLKIRSTKLEDSAMYFCASSDPGTYSYEQYFGPGTRLTVT.

The CDR3 sequence is CASSPTLGTSGYEQYF. CDR3 nucleotide sequence: TGTGCCAGCAGCCCCACCCTTGGGACTAGCGGCTACGAGCAGTACTTC. The V and J genes are TRBV9 and TRBJ2-7, with 11 positions matching TRBD2. The CDR3 length is 16 residues. The germline V gene has CDR1 SGDLS and CDR2 YYNGEE. The ends lost 4 bases at V and 3 bases at J; junction bases unmatched: 9.

The chain carries TRBV9 and TRBJ1-6; D remains ambiguous. V was cut by 0 bases and J by 6 bases, with 4 bases left in between. CDR3 length: 13 amino acids. Per the germline V gene, CDR1 is SGDLS and CDR2 is YYNGEE. Here the CDR3 DNA reads TGTGCCAGCAGCGTAGACACTAATTCACCCCTCCACTTT. Its translation is CASSVDTNSPLHF.

The chain employs TRBV18 and TRBJ1-6; tentative D call: TRBD1 (6 bases). CDR1 KGHSH and CDR2 LQKENI come from the germline V gene. Between the trimmed V and J ends, which lost 6 bases and 8 bases, there was a span of 14 bases. The CDR3 has 14 residues. CDR3 amino acids: CASSPGRGDSPLHF. CDR3 DNA sequence: TGTGCCAGCTCGCCTGGCAGGGGCGATTCACCCCTCCACTTT.

This chain uses TRBV7-8 with TRBJ1-3; 7 nucleotides line up with TRBD1. This CDR3 spans 15 amino acids. V was pared by 3 bases and J by 4 bases, with 6 bases of the junction left unmatched. Germline loops: CDR1 SGHVS, CDR2 FQNEAQ. The CDR3 here is CASSLYRGGGNTIYF. In DNA form, the CDR3 reads TGTGCCAGCAGCTTGTACAGGGGTGGCGGAAACACCATATATTTT.

The chain carries TRBV10-3 and TRBJ1-2, with 7 nucleotides matching TRBD1. CDR3 length: 13 amino acids. Germline V gene lookup returns CDR1 ENHRY and CDR2 SYGVKD. J gave up 4 bases and V 6 bases, and 5 bases lay outside the gene matches. The CDR3 DNA is TGTGCCATCAGCCCGGACAGGCTCTATGGCTACACCTTC. Translated: CAISPDRLYGYTF.